This TCR beta chain was identified in a study of beta chain features in type 1 diabetes. The overall study: Across every sample, around 98 million sorted cells were examined in total. Study-level points and caveats: Shortening of TCRB CDR3s, moderate but significant, appeared in all four CD4+ subsets of Type 1 diabetes patients. Among patients, naive, central memory and Treg TCRB repertoires appeared more similar than among healthy donors. The analysis here could not establish whether HLA type shapes TCRB rearrangement.

This CDR3 contains 16 residues. CDR1 and CDR2 (germline): SQVTM, ANQGSEA. Trimming took off 6 bases at V and 8 bases at J, with 26 bases between the two ends. CD4+ naive, central memory, regulatory and stem cell-like memory cells were sorted via CD45RO/CCR7/CD25/CD127/CD95/CD27. Reverse transcribing all isolated RNA meant expressed TCRB transcripts were sequenced. Libraries were prepared by immunoSEQ multiplex PCR; TCRdb keeps only in-frame clonotypes and omits some of them. The data contain hundreds of thousands of clones, about 15% of them singletons. Comment on this clone: Its antigen remains unidentified.

This clonotype was sampled from a man aged 18-30 years with type 1 diabetes. The material sequenced was naive CD4+ T cells from blood. The rearrangement links TRBV29-1 to TRBJ2-1; TRBD1 is a possible D gene (7 bases). DNA for the CDR3: TGCAGCGTACTAGCAATTCACTCGGACAGGTCCCATGAGCAGTTCTTC. It is translated as CSVLAIHSDRSHEQFF.